The text below deals with one TCR beta chain. This record belongs to a study of blood T cell repertoires in COVID-19. On the study more broadly: Samples taken during acute and convalescent COVID-19 were collected in the United States, Italy and Spain. Nucleic acid was either cDNA or gDNA, and it came from T cells, B-cell-depleted T cells, or PBMCs.

Original methodology: Researchers report that nucleated cell counts were estimated from reference gene primer amplification. Some clones are missing from TCRdb's copy, which holds only in-frame ones; the method was immunoSEQ multiplex PCR. V and J calls and clone size are as listed in that table; D and trimming were resolved from the DNA. This table has approximately 390,000 clones, around 90% appearing once. The CDR3 is 15 amino acids. The trim removed 3 bases at V and 0 bases at J, leaving 3 bases unmatched. Germline V CDR1 and CDR2: SGDLS, YYNGEE. Across 24 US areas, participants ranged in age from 18 to 89 years.

The receptor's source is a woman between 40 and 50 years old with acute COVID-19. The sample was PBMCs or T cells enriched from blood (not recorded which). The rearrangement links TRBV9 to TRBJ1-3; 7 bases agree with TRBD1. In nucleotides, the CDR3 is TGTGCCAGCAGCGCCTGGGACAGCTCTGGAAACACCATATATTTT. Its translation: CASSAWDSSGNTIYF.